This TCR beta chain was sequenced during a study of T cell responses to AZD1222 COVID-19 vaccine. Trimming left V 5 bases short and J 7 bases short, with 12 bases between. Per germline, CDR1 MNHNY and CDR2 SVGAGI (reference sequence). This CDR3 comprises 13 residues. The data were produced by immunoSEQ multiplex PCR, yet TCRdb's version contains in-frame clones alone and is incomplete. Here the sample spans 79,000 or so clones, 60% to 85% being singletons. Overall study results and limits: With two AZD1222 doses given, Spike-specific TCR breadth and depth both rose. Without day 14 samples, only post-peak T cell repertoires were studied. Most donors were white British, females outnumbered males, and clonal diversity was possibly underestimated. At baseline, seropositivity was found in only 5 to 7 AZD1222 recipients.

Remarks on this clone: What it binds is unknown.

The rearrangement links TRBV6-6 to TRBJ2-1; weak D call: TRBD2 (6 bases). The starting material was peripheral blood, obtained 28 days after the second dose of the MenACWY control vaccine. The clonotype originates from an adult who received the MenACWY meningococcal vaccine as a control. CDR3 sequence: CASSPREFNEQFF. For the CDR3, the DNA is TGTGCCAGCAGTCCCCGGGAGTTTAATGAGCAGTTCTTC.